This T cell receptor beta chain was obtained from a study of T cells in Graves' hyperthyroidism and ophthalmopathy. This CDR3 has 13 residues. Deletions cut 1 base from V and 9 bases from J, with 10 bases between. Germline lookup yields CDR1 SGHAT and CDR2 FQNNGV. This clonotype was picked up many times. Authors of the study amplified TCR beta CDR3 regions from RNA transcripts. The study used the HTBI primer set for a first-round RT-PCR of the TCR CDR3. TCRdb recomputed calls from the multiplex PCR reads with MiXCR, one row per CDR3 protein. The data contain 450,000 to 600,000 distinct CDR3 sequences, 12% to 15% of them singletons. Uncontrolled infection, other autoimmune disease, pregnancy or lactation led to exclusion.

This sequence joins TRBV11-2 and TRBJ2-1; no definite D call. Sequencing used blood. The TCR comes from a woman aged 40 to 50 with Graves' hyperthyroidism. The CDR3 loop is CASSLVRGIEQFF. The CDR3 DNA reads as TGTGCCAGCAGCTTAGTTCGCGGAATTGAGCAGTTCTTC.